The T cell receptor (beta chain) described here comes from a study of T cell responses to AZD1222 COVID-19 vaccine. Turning to the study itself: Analyses pooled second doses at about 4 or about 12 weeks.

Germline CDR1 SGHRS, CDR2 YFSETQ. The CDR3 is made up of 15 amino acids. Trimming took 4 bases from V and 4 from J; bases not matched to a gene: 5. With regard to this clone: The antigen remains undetermined.

Profiling relied on immunoSEQ multiplex PCR, and the TCRdb table lists in-frame clones only, not all of them. The data show 140,000 to 150,000 clones, 80% to 90% seen once. Study conclusions and caveats: Compared with day 0, the breadth and depth of the Spike-specific TCR repertoire rose significantly after two doses of AZD1222. Nearly half of spike-specific TCRs reportedly target variant regions that are unmutated in the B.1.351 and B.1.1.7 variants.

This TCR derives from an adult in good health. The chain employs TRBV5-1 and TRBJ2-3; 11 bases align to TRBD2. Sequencing was performed on peripheral blood, taken on day 0 of AZD1222 vaccination. This chain's CDR3 is CASSLSGRVADTQYF. In DNA, the CDR3 is TGCGCCAGCAGCCTTAGCGGGAGGGTGGCAGATACGCAGTATTTT.